One sample yielded the 5 T cell receptor beta chains listed below, sequenced in a study of T cells after yellow fever vaccination. TCRdb re-analysed the 5' RACE reads in MiXCR, keeping a single row per CDR3 protein. The sample holds over 250,000 distinct CDR3 sequences; around 4.9% are singletons and the top ten take roughly 3.4%. The specimen comprised CD4+ T cells sorted from PBMCs, sampled on the day of the yellow fever booster vaccination. The receptor source for this set is a young man who received the YFV17D yellow fever vaccine.

The sample holds a few counts of this clonotype. The rearrangement uses TRBV20-1 and TRBJ1-5; possibly TRBD1 for D (5 bases). Germline-derived CDR1 and CDR2 are DFQATT and SNEGSKA (reference sequence). The CDR3 sequence is 13 residues long. The V end was cut by 3 bases, the J end by 0 bases, with 6 bases between. CDR3 sequence reads: CSARTDSNQPQHF. The CDR3 nucleotides read TGCAGTGCTAGGACAGATAGCAATCAGCCCCAGCATTTT.

The rearrangement links TRBV5-5 to TRBJ1-1; tentatively, D is TRBD1 (6 bases). Germline V gene sequence: CDR1 SGHKS, CDR2 YYEKEE (reference sequence). The V end was cut by 3 bases, the J end by 11 bases, with 17 bases between. This CDR3 has 13 amino acids. This CDR3 is CASSSTGYRGAFF. CDR3 coding DNA: TGTGCCAGCAGCTCAACAGGGTATAGGGGGGCTTTCTTT.

This clonotype was observed at least ten times. As DNA, the CDR3 is TGCAGTGCTACGGAGGACAGGTACTCCTACGAGCAGTACTTC. It is translated as CSATEDRYSYEQYF. This chain joins TRBV20-1 and TRBJ2-7; 7 bases are shared with TRBD1. This CDR3 region has 14 residues. From germline, CDR1 is DFQATT and CDR2 SNEGSKA (reference sequence). With 4 bases clipped from V and 0 bases from J, the junction kept 6 bases outside the gene matches.

This clonotype was recorded a few times. V and J are TRBV9 and TRBJ2-5; a weak D match, TRBD2 (7 bases). The germline CDR1 and CDR2 sequences are SGDLS and YYNGEE. V was clipped by 1 base and J by 4 bases, with 14 bases between them. This CDR3 comprises 15 residues. The CDR3 spells CASSVRGGARETQYF. CDR3 coding DNA: TGTGCCAGCAGCGTAAGGGGGGGGGCACGAGAGACCCAGTACTTC. The full variable domain, completed using reference TRBV9 and TRBJ2-5, is DSGVTQTPKHLITATGQRVTLRCSPRSGDLSVYWYQQSLDQGLQFLIQYYNGEERAKGNILERFSAQQFPDLHSELNLSSLELGDSALYFCASSVRGGARETQYFGPGTRLLVL.

This clonotype was recorded many times. V is TRBV6-5 and J is TRBJ1-1; D perhaps matches TRBD1 (5 bases). CDR3 length: 14 residues. Germline assignment: CDR1 MNHEY and CDR2 SVGAGI. V was trimmed by 6 bases and J by 6 bases, leaving 17 bases between them. CDR3 protein: CASRWGGELAEAFF. The CDR3 DNA follows: TGTGCCAGCAGATGGGGAGGGGAACTCGCTGAAGCTTTCTTT.